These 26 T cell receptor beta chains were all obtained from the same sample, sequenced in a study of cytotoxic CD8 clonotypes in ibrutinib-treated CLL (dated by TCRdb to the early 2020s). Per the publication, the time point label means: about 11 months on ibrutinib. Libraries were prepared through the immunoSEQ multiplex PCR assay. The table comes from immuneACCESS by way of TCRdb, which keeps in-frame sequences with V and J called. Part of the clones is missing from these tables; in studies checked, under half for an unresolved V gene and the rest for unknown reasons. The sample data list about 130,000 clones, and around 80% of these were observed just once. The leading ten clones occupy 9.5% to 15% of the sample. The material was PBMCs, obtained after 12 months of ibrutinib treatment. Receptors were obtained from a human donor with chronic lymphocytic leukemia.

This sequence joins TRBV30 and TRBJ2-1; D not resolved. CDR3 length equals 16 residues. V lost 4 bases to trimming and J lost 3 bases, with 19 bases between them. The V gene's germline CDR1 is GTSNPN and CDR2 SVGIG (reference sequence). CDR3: CAWTTFQAFNYNEQFF. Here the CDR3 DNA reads TGTGCCTGGACCACGTTTCAGGCATTTAACTACAATGAGCAGTTCTTC.

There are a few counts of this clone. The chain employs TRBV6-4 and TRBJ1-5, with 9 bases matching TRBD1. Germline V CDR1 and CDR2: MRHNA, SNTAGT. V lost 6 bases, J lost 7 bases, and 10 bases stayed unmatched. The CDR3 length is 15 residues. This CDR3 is CASRAQGAWRQPQHF. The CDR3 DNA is TGTGCCAGCAGAGCACAGGGGGCTTGGAGACAGCCCCAGCATTTT.

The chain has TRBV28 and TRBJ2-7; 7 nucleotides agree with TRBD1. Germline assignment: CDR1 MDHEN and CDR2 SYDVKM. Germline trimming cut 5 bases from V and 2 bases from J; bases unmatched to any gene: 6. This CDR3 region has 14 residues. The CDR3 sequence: CASSNRGPPYEQYF. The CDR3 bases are TGTGCCAGCAGTAACAGGGGACCTCCCTACGAGCAGTACTTC.

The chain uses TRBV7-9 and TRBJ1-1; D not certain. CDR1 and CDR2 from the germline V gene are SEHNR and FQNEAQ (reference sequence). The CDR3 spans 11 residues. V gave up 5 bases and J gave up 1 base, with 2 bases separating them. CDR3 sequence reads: CASSKNTEAFF. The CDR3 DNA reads TGTGCCAGCAGCAAGAACACTGAAGCTTTCTTT.

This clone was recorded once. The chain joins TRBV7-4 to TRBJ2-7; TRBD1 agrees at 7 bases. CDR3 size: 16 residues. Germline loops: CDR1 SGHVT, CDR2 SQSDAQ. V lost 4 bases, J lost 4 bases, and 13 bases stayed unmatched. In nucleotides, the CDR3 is TGTGCCAGCAGCTCATTACTCTCCGGGACAGAATACGAGCAGTACTTC. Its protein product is CASSSLLSGTEYEQYF.

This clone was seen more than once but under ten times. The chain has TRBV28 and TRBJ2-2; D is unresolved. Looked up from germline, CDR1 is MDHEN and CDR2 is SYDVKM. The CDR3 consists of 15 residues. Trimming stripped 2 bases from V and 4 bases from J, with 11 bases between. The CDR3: CASSLRIDLTGELFF. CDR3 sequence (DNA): TGTGCCAGCAGTTTAAGGATAGACCTCACCGGGGAGCTGTTTTTT.

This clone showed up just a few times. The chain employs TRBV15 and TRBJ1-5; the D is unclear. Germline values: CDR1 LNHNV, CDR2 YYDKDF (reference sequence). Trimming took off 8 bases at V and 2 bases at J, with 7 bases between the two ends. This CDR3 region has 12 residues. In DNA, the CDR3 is TGTGCCACCCGCTACGGCAATCAGCCCCAGCATTTT. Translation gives CATRYGNQPQHF. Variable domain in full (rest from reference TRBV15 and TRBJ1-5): DAMVIQNPRYQVTQFGKPVTLSCSQTLNHNVMYWYQQKSSQAPKLLFHYYDKDFNNEADTPDNFQSRRPNTSFCFLDIRSPGLGDTAMYLCATRYGNQPQHFGDGTRLSIL.

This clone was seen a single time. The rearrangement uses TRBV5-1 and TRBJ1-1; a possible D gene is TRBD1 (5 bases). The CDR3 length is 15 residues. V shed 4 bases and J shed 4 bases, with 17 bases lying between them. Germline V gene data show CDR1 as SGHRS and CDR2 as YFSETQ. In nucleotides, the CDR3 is TGCGCCAGCAGCCCGGGGGTCAGTTCAGGCACTGAAGCTTTCTTT. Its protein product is CASSPGVSSGTEAFF.

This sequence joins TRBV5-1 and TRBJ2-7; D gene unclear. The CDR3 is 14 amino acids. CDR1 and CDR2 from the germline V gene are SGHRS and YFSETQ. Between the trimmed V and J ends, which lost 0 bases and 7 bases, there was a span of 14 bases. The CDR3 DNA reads TGCGCCAGCAGCTTGGGTTTAGAAGCGAGGGAGCAGTACTTC. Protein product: CASSLGLEAREQYF.

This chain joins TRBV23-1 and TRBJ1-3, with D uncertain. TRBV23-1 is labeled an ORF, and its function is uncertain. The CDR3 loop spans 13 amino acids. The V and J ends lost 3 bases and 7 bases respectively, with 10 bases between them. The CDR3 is CASSHGSGNTIYF. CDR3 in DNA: TGCGCCAGCAGTCACGGTTCCGGGAACACCATATATTTT.

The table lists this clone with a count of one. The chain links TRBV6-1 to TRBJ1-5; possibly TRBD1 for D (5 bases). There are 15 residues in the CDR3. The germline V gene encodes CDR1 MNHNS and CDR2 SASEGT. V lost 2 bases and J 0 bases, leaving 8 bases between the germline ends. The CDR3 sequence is CASSERDGSNQPQHF. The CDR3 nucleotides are TGTGCCAGCAGTGAAAGGGACGGTAGCAATCAGCCCCAGCATTTT.

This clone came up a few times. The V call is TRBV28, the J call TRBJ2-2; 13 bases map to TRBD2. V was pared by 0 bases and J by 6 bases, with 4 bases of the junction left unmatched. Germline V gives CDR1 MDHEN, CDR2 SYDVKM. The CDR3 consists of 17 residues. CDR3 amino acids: CASSLWELAGGPGELFF. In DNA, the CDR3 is TGTGCCAGCAGTTTATGGGAACTAGCGGGAGGGCCCGGGGAGCTGTTTTTT. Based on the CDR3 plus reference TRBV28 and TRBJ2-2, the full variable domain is DVKVTQSSRYLVKRTGEKVFLECVQDMDHENMFWYRQDPGLGLRLIYFSYDVKMKEKGDIPEGYSVSREKKERFSLILESASTNQTSMYLCASSLWELAGGPGELFFGEGSRLTVL.

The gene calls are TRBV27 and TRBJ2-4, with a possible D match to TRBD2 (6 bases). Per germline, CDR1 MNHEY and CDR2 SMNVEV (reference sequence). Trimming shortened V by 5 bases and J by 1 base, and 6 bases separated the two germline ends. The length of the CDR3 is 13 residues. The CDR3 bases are TGTGCCAGCAGTGGGGGGGCCAAAAACATTCAGTACTTC. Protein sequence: CASSGGAKNIQYF.

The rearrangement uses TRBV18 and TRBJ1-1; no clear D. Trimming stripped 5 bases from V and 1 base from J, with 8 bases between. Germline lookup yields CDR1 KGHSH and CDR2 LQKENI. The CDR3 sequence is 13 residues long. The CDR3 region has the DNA TGTGCCAGCTCAGGGCAGCGGAACACTGAAGCTTTCTTT. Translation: CASSGQRNTEAFF.

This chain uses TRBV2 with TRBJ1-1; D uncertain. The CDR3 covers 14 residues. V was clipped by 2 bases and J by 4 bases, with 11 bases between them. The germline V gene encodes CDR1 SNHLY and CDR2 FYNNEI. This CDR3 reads CASSETQRSTEAFF. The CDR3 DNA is TGTGCCAGCAGTGAAACTCAAAGGAGCACTGAAGCTTTCTTT.

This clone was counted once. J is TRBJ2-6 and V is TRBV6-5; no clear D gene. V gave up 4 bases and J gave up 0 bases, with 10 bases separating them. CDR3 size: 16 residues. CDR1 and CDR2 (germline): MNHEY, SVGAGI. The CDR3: CASSSLRVSGANVLTF. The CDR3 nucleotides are TGTGCCAGCAGTTCCCTACGAGTCTCTGGGGCCAACGTCCTGACTTTC.

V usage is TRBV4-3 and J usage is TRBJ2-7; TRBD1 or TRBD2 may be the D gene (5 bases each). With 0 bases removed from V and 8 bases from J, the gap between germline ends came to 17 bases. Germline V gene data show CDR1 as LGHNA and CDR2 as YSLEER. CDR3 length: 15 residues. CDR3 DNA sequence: TGCGCCAGCAGCCAAGATTGGGGGTCTGCCTCTAAGCAGTACTTC. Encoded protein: CASSQDWGSASKQYF.

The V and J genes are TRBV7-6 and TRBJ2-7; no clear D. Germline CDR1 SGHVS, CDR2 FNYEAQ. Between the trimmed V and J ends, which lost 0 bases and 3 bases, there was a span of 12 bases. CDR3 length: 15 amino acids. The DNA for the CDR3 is TGTGCCAGCAGCTTAGCGGGCGGAGTACTCTACGAGCAGTACTTC. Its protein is CASSLAGGVLYEQYF. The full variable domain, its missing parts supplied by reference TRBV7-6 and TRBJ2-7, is GAGVSQSPRYKVTKRGQDVALRCDPISGHVSLYWYRQALGQGPEFLTYFNYEAQQDKSGLPNDRFSAERPEGSISTLTIQRTEQRDSAMYRCASSLAGGVLYEQYFGPGTRLTVT.

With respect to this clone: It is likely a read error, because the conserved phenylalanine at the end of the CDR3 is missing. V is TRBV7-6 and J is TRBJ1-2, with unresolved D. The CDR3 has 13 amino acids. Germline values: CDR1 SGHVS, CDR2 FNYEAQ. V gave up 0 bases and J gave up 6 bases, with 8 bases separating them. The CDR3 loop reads CASSLAAGDGYTL. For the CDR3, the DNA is TGTGCCAGCAGCTTAGCGGCCGGGGATGGCTACACCCTC.

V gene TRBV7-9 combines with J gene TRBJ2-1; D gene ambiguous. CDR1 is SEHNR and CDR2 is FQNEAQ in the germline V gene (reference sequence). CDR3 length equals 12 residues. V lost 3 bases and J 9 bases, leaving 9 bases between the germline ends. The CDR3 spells CASSLPGGEQFF. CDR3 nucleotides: TGTGCCAGCAGCTTGCCAGGCGGTGAGCAGTTCTTC.

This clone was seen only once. The CDR3, as DNA: TGTGCCAGCAGCGAAACCGGGACTCCGAACACTGAAGCTTTCTTT. Translated: CASSETGTPNTEAFF. The chain carries TRBV7-2 and TRBJ1-1; D may be TRBD1 (5 bases). This CDR3 is 15 amino acids long. From germline, CDR1 is SGHTA and CDR2 FQGNSA. V was clipped by 5 bases and J by 1 base, with 14 bases between them.

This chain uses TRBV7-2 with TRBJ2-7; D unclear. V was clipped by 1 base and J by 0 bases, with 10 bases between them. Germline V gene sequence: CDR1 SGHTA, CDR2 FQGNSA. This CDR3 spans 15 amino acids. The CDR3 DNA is TGTGCCAGCAGCTTAGGAGCAGAAAGCTCCTACGAGCAGTACTTC. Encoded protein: CASSLGAESSYEQYF.

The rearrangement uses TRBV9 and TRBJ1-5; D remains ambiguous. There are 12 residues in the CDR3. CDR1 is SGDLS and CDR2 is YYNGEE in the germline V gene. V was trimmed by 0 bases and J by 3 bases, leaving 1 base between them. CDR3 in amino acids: CASSVDNQPQHF. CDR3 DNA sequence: TGTGCCAGCAGCGTAGACAATCAGCCCCAGCATTTT.

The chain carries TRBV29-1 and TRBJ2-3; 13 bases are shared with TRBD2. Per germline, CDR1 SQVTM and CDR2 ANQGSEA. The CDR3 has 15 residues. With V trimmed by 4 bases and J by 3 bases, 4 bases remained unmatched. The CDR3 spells CSVGTSGSSTDTQYF. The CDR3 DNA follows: TGCAGCGTTGGGACTAGCGGGAGTTCGACAGATACGCAGTATTTT.

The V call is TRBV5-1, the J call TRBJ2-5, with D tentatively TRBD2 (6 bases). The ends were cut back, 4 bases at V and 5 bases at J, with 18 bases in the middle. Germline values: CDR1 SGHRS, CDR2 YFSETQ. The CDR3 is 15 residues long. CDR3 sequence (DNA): TGCGCCAGCAGCCTACTAGGGACTCGAGGGGAGACCCAGTACTTC. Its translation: CASSLLGTRGETQYF.

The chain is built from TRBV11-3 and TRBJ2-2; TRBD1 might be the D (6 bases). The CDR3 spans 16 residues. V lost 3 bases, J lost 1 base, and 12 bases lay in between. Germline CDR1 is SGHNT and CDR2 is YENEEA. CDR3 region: CASSLDSPENTGELFF. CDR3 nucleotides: TGTGCCAGCAGCTTGGACAGCCCCGAGAACACCGGGGAGCTGTTTTTT.